One sample yielded the 25 T cell receptor beta chains listed below, sequenced in a study of blood T cell repertoires in COVID-19. The data were produced by immunoSEQ multiplex PCR, yet TCRdb's version contains in-frame clones alone and is incomplete. The data contain around 300,000 clones, approximately 88% of them seen just once; the ten biggest clones take up approximately 1.8%. Sequenced: peripheral blood. The receptor source for this set is a woman in her twenties or thirties with COVID-19, enrolled during active disease.

This chain links TRBV7-8 with TRBJ1-2; 11 bases fit TRBD1. V dropped 6 bases and J dropped 4; count of bases not matched to a gene: 7. The germline CDR1 and CDR2 sequences are SGHVS and FQNEAQ. The CDR3 has 15 residues. The CDR3 sequence: CASSSGTGGGYGYTF. In DNA form, the CDR3 reads TGTGCCAGCAGTTCCGGGACAGGGGGAGGCTATGGCTACACCTTC. The full variable domain, rest sourced from reference TRBV7-8 and TRBJ1-2, is GAGVSQSPRYKVAKRGQDVALRCDPISGHVSLFWYQQALGQGPEFLTYFQNEAQLDKSGLPSDRFFAERPEGSVSTLKIQRTQQEDSAVYLCASSSGTGGGYGYTFGSGTRLTVV.

This clone was found a few times. The chain is built from TRBV6-5 and TRBJ1-2; D unclear. Germline loops: CDR1 MNHEY, CDR2 SVGAGI. The germline V and J ends were trimmed by 5 bases and 4 bases, with 11 bases remaining between them. The CDR3 is 13 residues long. In DNA form, the CDR3 reads TGTGCCAGCAGTCTCCAATCGGGCTATGGCTACACCTTC. It is translated as CASSLQSGYGYTF.

The V and J genes are TRBV19 and TRBJ1-2; D unresolved. CDR1 and CDR2 (germline): LNHDA, SQIVND (reference sequence). The V end lost 7 bases, the J end lost 2 bases, and 8 bases lay between the germline ends. The CDR3 spans 12 residues. As DNA, the CDR3 is TGTGCCAGTATCGGCAGGAACTATGGCTACACCTTC. As protein: CASIGRNYGYTF.

This chain joins TRBV5-6 and TRBJ1-6; TRBD1 aligns across 7 bases. The CDR3 has 16 residues. Germline V gene sequence: CDR1 SGHDT, CDR2 YYEEEE. Germline trimming cut 4 bases from V and 8 bases from J; bases unmatched to any gene: 12. CDR3 nucleotide sequence: TGTGCCAGCAGCGAAGATACAGGGGACTCTGATTCACCCCTCCACTTT. Translation: CASSEDTGDSDSPLHF.

This chain links TRBV14 with TRBJ1-3, with TRBD1 matching 7 bases. V lost 5 bases to trimming and J lost 0 bases; unmatched junction nucleotides: 7. CDR1 SGHDN and CDR2 FVKESK come from the germline V gene. This CDR3 comprises 16 residues. For the CDR3, the DNA is TGTGCCAGCAGCAGGGACAGTTATAACTCTGGAAACACCATATATTTT. Translation gives CASSRDSYNSGNTIYF.

J is TRBJ1-4 and V is TRBV2, with a possible D match to TRBD1 (6 bases). Germline V gene lookup returns CDR1 SNHLY and CDR2 FYNNEI. V was clipped by 5 bases and J by 7 bases, with 11 bases between them. CDR3 length: 13 amino acids. CDR3 loop: CASSRGAGEKLFF. The CDR3 DNA reads as TGTGCCAGCAGTCGGGGGGCGGGTGAAAAACTGTTTTTT.

This sequence joins TRBV5-1 and TRBJ2-2; 7 bases fit TRBD1. CDR1 is SGHRS, CDR2 YFSETQ, per germline. This CDR3 is 14 amino acids long. Trimming at V came to 2 bases and at J to 3 bases, leaving 1 base not matched to a gene. This chain's CDR3 is CASSFGTDTGELFF. The CDR3 region has the DNA TGCGCCAGCAGCTTCGGGACAGACACCGGGGAGCTGTTTTTT.

The genes are TRBV25-1 and TRBJ2-1; 7 nucleotides line up with TRBD1. The ends lost 7 bases at V and 5 bases at J; junction bases unmatched: 5. The CDR3 runs 13 residues. From germline, CDR1 is MGHDK and CDR2 SYGVNS. The CDR3 spells CASKGQVHNEQFF. In DNA form, the CDR3 reads TGTGCCAGCAAAGGACAGGTACACAATGAGCAGTTCTTC.

The rearrangement links TRBV9 to TRBJ2-7; D gene unclear. V was trimmed by 0 bases and J by 0 bases, leaving 10 bases between them. This CDR3 has 15 residues. Germline V gives CDR1 SGDLS, CDR2 YYNGEE. CDR3 protein: CASSVGLSSSYEQYF. The CDR3 nucleotides read TGTGCCAGCAGCGTAGGGCTGTCCAGCTCCTACGAGCAGTACTTC.

This chain joins TRBV15 and TRBJ2-2; D is unclear. There are 15 residues in the CDR3. Germline V gives CDR1 LNHNV, CDR2 YYDKDF (reference sequence). V lost 0 bases and J lost 5, with 10 bases in between. The DNA for the CDR3 is TGTGCCACCAGCAGAGATAAGCGTTTGACCGGGGAGCTGTTTTTT. Translated, it gives CATSRDKRLTGELFF.

This sequence joins TRBV7-2 and TRBJ2-1; TRBD1 agrees at 7 bases. CDR3 length equals 14 residues. V gave up 5 bases and J gave up 9 bases; unmatched junction bases: 10. The V gene's germline CDR1 is SGHTA and CDR2 FQGNSA. The CDR3 is CASSTRQGTGEQFF. CDR3 bases: TGTGCCAGCAGCACCAGACAGGGTACGGGTGAGCAGTTCTTC. Drawing the rest from reference TRBV7-2 and TRBJ2-1, the complete variable domain is GAGVSQSPSNKVTEKGKDVELRCDPISGHTALYWYRQSLGQGLEFLIYFQGNSAPDKSGLPSDRFSAERTGGSVSTLTIQRTQQEDSAVYLCASSTRQGTGEQFFGPGTRLTVL.

The V gene is TRBV2, the J gene TRBJ2-1, with D possibly matching TRBD2 (6 bases). V was trimmed by 8 bases and J by 6 bases, leaving 11 bases between them. Germline CDR1 SNHLY, CDR2 FYNNEI. This CDR3 spans 12 amino acids. CDR3 sequence: CASSGGTNEQFF. The CDR3 DNA reads TGTGCCAGCTCCGGGGGTACCAATGAGCAGTTCTTC.

V usage is TRBV6-4 and J usage is TRBJ1-3; 7 bases line up with TRBD1. Germline CDR1 MRHNA, CDR2 SNTAGT. The V gene end was trimmed by 4 bases and the J gene end by 7 bases; junction bases not matched to a gene: 4. The CDR3 runs 13 residues. The DNA for the CDR3 is TGTGCCAGCAGTGTACAGGGGTGTAACACCATATATTTT. Amino acids: CASSVQGCNTIYF.

The CDR3 DNA follows: TGTGCCAGCTCAGCCGGACAGAAGTACCAAGAGACCCAGTACTTC. Translating it yields CASSAGQKYQETQYF. The gene calls are TRBV18 and TRBJ2-5; D perhaps matches TRBD1 (6 bases). This CDR3 spans 15 amino acids. In germline, CDR1 is KGHSH, CDR2 LQKENI. Trimming took 5 bases from V and 0 from J, leaving 13 bases between them.

V and J are TRBV4-3 and TRBJ2-7, with 9 bases lining up with TRBD2. Trimming took 1 base from V and 5 from J; bases not matched to a gene: 3. CDR3 length equals 14 residues. Germline V gives CDR1 LGHNA, CDR2 YSLEER. The CDR3 reads CASSQVLAGDEQYF. CDR3 DNA sequence: TGCGCCAGCAGCCAAGTCTTAGCGGGGGACGAGCAGTACTTC.

The rearrangement links TRBV5-4 to TRBJ1-1; no clear D. Per germline, CDR1 SGHNT and CDR2 YYREEE (reference sequence). Trimming took 2 bases from V and 5 from J, leaving 13 bases between them. The CDR3 consists of 14 residues. In DNA form, the CDR3 reads TGTGCCAGCAGCTTTTCAGGTCGTTTAACTGAAGCTTTCTTT. Protein product: CASSFSGRLTEAFF.

The chain couples TRBV5-1 to TRBJ1-2, with TRBD1 matching over 7 bases. The CDR3 is made up of 15 amino acids. Germline assignment: CDR1 SGHRS and CDR2 YFSETQ. The V segment lost 5 bases and the J segment 5 bases; nucleotides outside the gene matches: 12. This CDR3 reads CASSYTGAAAYGYTF. The CDR3 DNA follows: TGCGCCAGCAGTTACACAGGGGCCGCCGCATATGGCTACACCTTC. Filled out from reference TRBV5-1 and TRBJ1-2, the complete variable domain reads KAGVTQTPRYLIKTRGQQVTLSCSPISGHRSVSWYQQTPGQGLQFLFEYFSETQRNKGNFPGRFSGRQFSNSRSEMNVSTLELGDSALYLCASSYTGAAAYGYTFGSGTRLTVV.

The chain uses TRBV27 and TRBJ1-6; 10 bases match TRBD1. The CDR3 covers 14 residues. CDR1 is MNHEY and CDR2 is SMNVEV in the germline V gene (reference sequence). J lost 6 bases, V lost 10 bases, and 6 bases had no gene match. CDR3 sequence reads: CATGQGIGNSPLHF. The CDR3 DNA reads as TGTGCCACGGGACAGGGGATTGGTAATTCACCCCTCCACTTT.

This chain uses TRBV29-1 with TRBJ1-1; D is undetermined. From germline, CDR1 is SQVTM and CDR2 ANQGSEA. Deletions cut 6 bases from V and 5 bases from J, with 19 bases between. The CDR3 extends over 14 amino acids. CDR3 region: CSVSQAGPGTEAFF. The CDR3 nucleotides are TGCAGCGTATCTCAAGCGGGTCCGGGGACTGAAGCTTTCTTT.

CDR3 residues: CASSEGGGIGEQYV. In nucleotides, the CDR3 is TGTGCCAGCAGTGAAGGGGGGGGAATCGGCGAGCAGTACGTC. V gene TRBV6-1 combines with J gene TRBJ2-7; 7 bases map to TRBD2. Per the germline V gene, CDR1 is MNHNS and CDR2 is SASEGT. The CDR3 has 14 residues. The V gene end was trimmed by 1 base and the J gene end by 6 bases; junction bases not matched to a gene: 6.

A note on this clone: Other DNA sequences from this sample encode an identical CDR3 as well. This rearrangement joins TRBV2 to TRBJ2-5; 10 bases are shared with TRBD1. The CDR3 sequence is 12 residues long. CDR1 and CDR2 from the germline V gene are SNHLY and FYNNEI. The J segment lost 4 bases and the V segment lost 8 bases, leaving 1 base of the junction unmatched. CDR3 in amino acids: CASRDRGETQYF. In DNA, the CDR3 is TGTGCCAGCCGGGACAGGGGAGAGACCCAGTACTTC.

The V and J genes are TRBV19 and TRBJ1-1, with D perhaps matching TRBD1 (5 bases). V dropped 3 bases and J dropped 3 bases, with 14 bases sitting between them. The CDR3 sequence is 15 residues long. Per the germline V gene, CDR1 is LNHDA and CDR2 is SQIVND (reference sequence). The CDR3 DNA reads as TGTGCCAGTAGTATTCAGGGTAGAAGGGACACTGAAGCTTTCTTT. As protein: CASSIQGRRDTEAFF.

This clone appeared once. V gene TRBV6-5 combines with J gene TRBJ2-2; 11 positions agree with TRBD1. J lost 4 bases, V lost 6 bases, and 4 bases had no gene match. Looked up from germline, CDR1 is MNHEY and CDR2 is SVGAGI. This CDR3 contains 15 residues. The DNA of the CDR3 is TGTGCCAGCAGCCGGGACAGGGGGAGCACCGGGGAGCTGTTTTTT. This sequence encodes CASSRDRGSTGELFF.

V is TRBV7-2 and J is TRBJ1-3; D is ambiguous. Trimming left V 1 base short and J 0 bases short, with 7 bases between. The V gene's germline CDR1 is SGHTA and CDR2 FQGNSA. The CDR3 loop spans 15 amino acids. The CDR3: CASSLDSVSGNTIYF. CDR3 nucleotide sequence: TGTGCCAGCAGCTTAGATTCGGTCTCTGGAAACACCATATATTTT.

This chain connects TRBV24-1 to TRBJ2-7, with D hard to call. Between the trimmed V and J ends, which lost 3 bases and 0 bases, there was a span of 5 bases. Germline CDR1 reads KGHDR; CDR2 reads SFDVKD. The CDR3 covers 13 residues. The CDR3 spells CATSDGSSYEQYF. The CDR3 DNA reads as TGTGCCACCAGTGATGGCAGCTCCTACGAGCAGTACTTC.